The subject of this entry is one TCR beta chain. This clonotype showed up just a few times. Its antigen specificity is not known. Base qualities are missing; no much larger clone stands one base away. The library was produced with PCR. Sequenced using an Illumina HiSeq 2500. Unique molecular identifiers were incorporated into TCR beta cDNA libraries to reduce PCR and sequencing biases. Roughly 500,000 cDNA molecules were obtained per 1 to 10 million input T cells, so each molecule approximated one T cell. Patient libraries were prepared and sequenced with the same protocol used for the earlier healthy control dataset. Samples belonging to the same batch were prepared together, multiplexed and sequenced on a shared HiSeq lane. Regarding the original processing steps: MIGEC handled the raw barcoded reads, throwing out single-read molecular identifier groups before consensus assembly and CDR3 extraction. VDJtools was used for post-analysis of the clonotype tables, with diversity normalized by down-sampling every dataset to the smallest sample size. In repertoire overlap clustering, CDR3 amino acid sequences, but not nucleotide sequences, were matched to correct batch-related cross-sample contamination. TCRdb reprocessing: public reads trimmed at Q25 with fastp, clones called with MiXCR, in-frame beta chains kept. For every CDR3 protein sequence, its rows merge into one entry that carries the most common genes and DNA. For this entry, the V and J calls and clone size follow TCRdb and not the study's own pipeline. A total of 650,000 to 850,000 distinct CDR3 sequences appear in this sample, around 46% of them only once. Just under 5% of the sample belongs to the ten largest clones.

The germline V gene yields MNHEY for CDR1 and SVGAGI for CDR2. V is pruned by 0 bases and J by 5 bases, leaving 6 bases of the junction without a gene match. The CDR3 runs 16 amino acids, cysteine and phenylalanine included. Just CDR3 DNA is preserved here, 48 bases in frame from base 1. This entry belongs to a study of post-analysis software for immune sequencing data (dated by TCRdb to the mid-2010s). Concerning the study at large: Disease courses on record covered relapsing-remitting, secondary progressive and progressive-relapsing multiple sclerosis, though some patients had no subtype annotation. A subset of samples was prepared in parallel using single-end sample barcoding, then pooled and co-amplified after Illumina adapter ligation. The multiple sclerosis patient repertoires were compared with about a dozen previously published healthy control repertoires from donors aged 6 to 25 years.

The paper's findings and limits, for the study overall: Direct clustering with F measure revealed strong co-clustering of samples prepared in the same batch, which led to a batch-effect correction. The control group was slightly older than the multiple sclerosis patient group. Multiple sclerosis patients had significantly lower normalized Chao1 diversity than controls, a result that suggests substantial peripheral T-cell clonal expansion. Patients showed significantly higher frequencies than controls for roughly 5 TRBV segments, among them TRBV5-6, TRBV5-1 and TRBV20-1.

To demonstrate the VDJtools post-analysis software, the study profiled TCR beta repertoires from the peripheral blood of 10 to 15 young patients with multiple sclerosis. The multiple sclerosis patients were children and adolescents between 6 and 15 years of age. The chain joins TRBV6-5 to TRBJ2-3, with TRBD1 identical over 9 junction bases. This clonotype was sampled from a girl aged 10 to 17 with multiple sclerosis. The sequencing sample was made of blood. The DNA reads as follows: TGTGCCAGCAGTTACTCCAAACAGACAGGGGGAGATACGCAGTATTTT. It translates to CASSYSKQTGGDTQYF.